This T cell receptor (beta chain) comes out of a study of a mutant IDH1 vaccine in newly diagnosed glioma. The time point is: baseline, week 1 (first vaccination visit). Described treatment: pre-vaccination baseline after standard-of-care therapy. New WHO grade 3 or 4 astrocytomas that were IDH1-mutant and ATRX-lost had been found in donors. Only in-frame clones appear in the TCRdb table, and some are missing; sequencing was by immunoSEQ multiplex PCR. Of tens of thousands of clones in the sample, more than 85% are singletons; the top ten hold around 2.5%. In the case of this clone: Its antigen is unknown.

Study observations and caveats: Most patients, 93.3%, showed vaccine-induced immune responses.

This CDR3 comprises 16 residues. After removal of 3 bases from V and 6 bases from J, the junction contained 11 bases not matched to a gene. In germline, CDR1 is MNHNS, CDR2 SASEGT. The sample was PBMCs, taken from a glioma patient treated with radiotherapy, temozolomide or both. The V call is TRBV6-1, the J call TRBJ1-5; 7 bases agree with TRBD1. This receptor was obtained from a man aged 45 to 65 with glioma. CDR3 amino acids: CASSDSLGRGFQPQHF. The CDR3 coding sequence is TGTGCCAGCAGTGATTCTTTGGGCAGGGGGTTTCAGCCCCAGCATTTT.